What follows describes a single T cell receptor (beta chain). Its matching antigen is unknown. The sample originates from a study of cytomegalovirus exposure and HLA in healthy donors. Overall study results and limits: Rarity marked most TCR sequences, yet some public TCRs occurred in many donors. Reportedly, TCR beta sequences accurately predicted HLA-A and HLA-B alleles in most subjects. The investigators catalogued under 200 TCR beta chains as cytomegalovirus-associated.

13 Jbeta primers and 60 Vbeta primers were used for the PCR. Method: immunoSEQ multiplex PCR; TCRdb's copy keeps in-frame clones and lacks some. Of 150,000 to 250,000 clones in the sample, approximately 79% were seen once. The CDR3 spans 17 residues. V lost 4 bases and J lost 4, with 22 bases in between. Per germline, CDR1 SGHNT and CDR2 YYREEE (reference sequence). The rearrangement links TRBV5-4 to TRBJ2-3; D may be TRBD2 (7 bases). Sequencing was performed on PBMCs. The clonotype was recovered from a woman aged 30 to 39 in good health and CMV-seropositive. CDR3 amino acids: CASSLFSYKGGADTQYF. The CDR3 nucleotides read TGTGCCAGCAGCCTGTTCTCTTACAAGGGGGGGGCAGATACGCAGTATTTT.